Below are 12 T cell receptor beta chains sequenced from a single sample in a study of glioma-infiltrating T cells after dendritic cell vaccination. Clones were sequenced by immunoSEQ multiplex PCR, and TCRdb holds only the in-frame ones, with some missing. The sample holds fewer than 60,000 clones, 89% seen once. As to time point: after dendritic cell vaccination, including at tumor progression/relapse. Specimen: blood, collected after dendritic cell vaccination. The receptor source for this set is a human donor with glioblastoma.

V gene TRBV27 combines with J gene TRBJ2-2, with 12 nucleotides matching TRBD2. The CDR3 contains 17 residues. From germline, CDR1 is MNHEY and CDR2 SMNVEV (reference sequence). The trim removed 4 bases at V and 9 bases at J, leaving 12 bases unmatched. The CDR3 DNA reads as TGTGCCAGCAGTTCTCTAGCGGGAGGGCACTGGGGCAGGGAGCTGTTTTTT. Translated: CASSSLAGGHWGRELFF.

The gene calls are TRBV28 and TRBJ1-2; the match to TRBD1 covers 8 bases. The CDR3 consists of 16 residues. From germline, CDR1 is MDHEN and CDR2 SYDVKM. Trimming at V came to 4 bases and at J to 1 base, leaving 8 bases not matched to a gene. The CDR3 DNA sequence: TGTGCCAGCAGTTCACCGACAGGGGAGGGTAACTATGGCTACACCTTC. It is translated as CASSSPTGEGNYGYTF.

The rearrangement links TRBV29-1 to TRBJ1-2; TRBD1 is a possible D gene (5 bases). The CDR3 has 15 amino acids. Germline CDR1 reads SQVTM; CDR2 reads ANQGSEA. V shed 6 bases and J shed 0 bases, with 17 bases lying between them. The CDR3 coding sequence is TGCAGCGTCCCTGGAAGACAGCGTACTAACTATGGCTACACCTTC. Protein: CSVPGRQRTNYGYTF.

J is TRBJ2-3 and V is TRBV5-6; 8 bases are shared with TRBD1. The CDR3 extends over 15 amino acids. Germline CDR1 reads SGHDT; CDR2 reads YYEEEE. With 1 base clipped from V and 2 bases from J, the junction kept 3 bases outside the gene matches. The CDR3 region has the DNA TGTGCCAGCAGCTTGAGGGACAGGAACACAGATACGCAGTATTTT. Amino acids: CASSLRDRNTDTQYF.

The V call is TRBV11-2, the J call TRBJ2-2; a weak D match, TRBD1 (5 bases). Trimming took 2 bases from V and 7 from J, leaving 14 bases between them. Germline V gene sequence: CDR1 SGHAT, CDR2 FQNNGV. This CDR3 is 15 amino acids long. The CDR3 loop is CASSLRVQGNGELFF. CDR3 in DNA: TGTGCCAGCAGCTTACGAGTTCAGGGCAACGGGGAGCTGTTTTTT.

The chain carries TRBV28 and TRBJ2-7; 11 bases are a match to TRBD2. Germline V lookup: CDR1 MDHEN, CDR2 SYDVKM. This CDR3 spans 14 amino acids. The V segment lost 7 bases and the J segment 4 bases; nucleotides outside the gene matches: 6. CDR3 loop: CASTSSGRRYEQYF. CDR3 nucleotides: TGTGCCAGCACCTCTAGCGGGAGGAGGTACGAGCAGTACTTC.

The chain couples TRBV5-1 to TRBJ2-7; D is unresolved. Trimming pared 0 bases from V and 2 bases from J, leaving 12 bases between. Germline CDR1 SGHRS, CDR2 YFSETQ. This CDR3 comprises 15 residues. The CDR3 here is CASSLGGRPTYEQYF. The CDR3 nucleotides read TGCGCCAGCAGCTTGGGTGGCAGGCCAACCTACGAGCAGTACTTC.

The V call is TRBV28, the J call TRBJ1-2; D might be TRBD1 (6 bases). CDR3 length: 18 residues. V was shortened by 2 bases and J by 0 bases, with 19 bases between the two germline ends. The germline V gene encodes CDR1 MDHEN and CDR2 SYDVKM. Written as DNA, the CDR3 is TGTGCCAGCAGTTTAGGCCCGCAGGGGCGACTGACTAACTATGGCTACACCTTC. This gives the protein CASSLGPQGRLTNYGYTF.

Only one count was recorded for this clone. The DNA of the CDR3 is TGTGCCAGTAGTATACAGGGGCAAACCACTGAAGCTTTCTTT. It is translated as CASSIQGQTTEAFF. This chain connects TRBV19 to TRBJ1-1, with D possibly matching TRBD1 (6 bases). Trimming cost V 2 bases and J 4 bases, with 11 bases left between them. Per the germline V gene, CDR1 is LNHDA and CDR2 is SQIVND (reference sequence). The CDR3 is made up of 14 amino acids.

The rearrangement uses TRBV9 and TRBJ2-1; D is unresolved. This CDR3 is 13 amino acids long. CDR1 is SGDLS and CDR2 is YYNGEE in the germline V gene. V was trimmed by 0 bases and J by 5 bases, leaving 6 bases between them. As DNA, the CDR3 is TGTGCCAGCAGCGTAGCGACTCACAATGAGCAGTTCTTC. It is translated as CASSVATHNEQFF. The full variable domain, in which reference TRBV9 and TRBJ2-1 provide the parts outside the CDR3, is DSGVTQTPKHLITATGQRVTLRCSPRSGDLSVYWYQQSLDQGLQFLIQYYNGEERAKGNILERFSAQQFPDLHSELNLSSLELGDSALYFCASSVATHNEQFFGPGTRLTVL.

V is TRBV15 and J is TRBJ1-2; 8 bases are a match to TRBD1. The CDR3 spans 14 residues. The germline gives CDR1 LNHNV, CDR2 YYDKDF (reference sequence). V shed 0 bases and J 8 bases; nucleotides not matched to a gene: 5. CDR3 coding DNA: TGTGCCACCAGCAGAGAAACAGGGGGAAGCGGCTACACCTTC. Translation: CATSRETGGSGYTF.

The V call is TRBV29-1, the J call TRBJ2-7, with a possible D match to TRBD1 (5 bases). V lost 6 bases to trimming and J lost 2 bases, with 17 bases between them. The CDR3 has 14 amino acids. Germline CDR1 SQVTM, CDR2 ANQGSEA. The CDR3: CSVRRLDTTYEQYF. In DNA form, the CDR3 reads TGCAGCGTGAGACGCCTGGACACGACCTACGAGCAGTACTTC.